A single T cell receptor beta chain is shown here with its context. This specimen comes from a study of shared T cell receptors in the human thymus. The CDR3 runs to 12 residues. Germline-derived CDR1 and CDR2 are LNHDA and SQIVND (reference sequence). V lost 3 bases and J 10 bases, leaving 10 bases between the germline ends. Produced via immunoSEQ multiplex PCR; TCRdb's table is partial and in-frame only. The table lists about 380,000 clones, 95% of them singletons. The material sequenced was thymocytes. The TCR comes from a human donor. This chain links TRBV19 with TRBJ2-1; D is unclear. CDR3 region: CASSISPREQFF. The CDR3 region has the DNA TGTGCCAGTAGTATCTCCCCTCGAGAGCAGTTCTTC.